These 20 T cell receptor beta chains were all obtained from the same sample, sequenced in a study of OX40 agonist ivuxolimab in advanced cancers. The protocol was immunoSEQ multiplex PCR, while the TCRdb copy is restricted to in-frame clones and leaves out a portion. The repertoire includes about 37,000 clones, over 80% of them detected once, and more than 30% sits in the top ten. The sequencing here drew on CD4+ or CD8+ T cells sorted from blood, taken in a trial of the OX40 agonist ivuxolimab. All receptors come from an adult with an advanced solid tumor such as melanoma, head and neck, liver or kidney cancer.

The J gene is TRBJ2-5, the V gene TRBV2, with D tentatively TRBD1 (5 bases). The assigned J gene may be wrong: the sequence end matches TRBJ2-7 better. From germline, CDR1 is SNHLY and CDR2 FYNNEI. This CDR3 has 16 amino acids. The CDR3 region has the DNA TGTGCCAGCAGTGAAAAGTCGGCAGGGCATGAGTACGAGCAGTACTTC. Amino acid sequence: CASSEKSAGHEYEQYF.

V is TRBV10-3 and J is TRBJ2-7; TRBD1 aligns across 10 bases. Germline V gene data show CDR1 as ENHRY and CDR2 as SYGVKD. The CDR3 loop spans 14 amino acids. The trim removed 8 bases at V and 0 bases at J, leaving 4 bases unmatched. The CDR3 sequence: CAIGRTGGSYEQYF. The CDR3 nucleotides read TGTGCCATCGGGAGGACAGGGGGCTCCTACGAGCAGTACTTC.

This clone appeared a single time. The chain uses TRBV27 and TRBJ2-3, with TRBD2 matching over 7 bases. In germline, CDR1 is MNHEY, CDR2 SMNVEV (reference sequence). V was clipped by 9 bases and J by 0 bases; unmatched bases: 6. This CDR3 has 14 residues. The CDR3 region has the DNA TGTGCCAGTAGCGGGCGAGCTAGCACAGATACGCAGTATTTT. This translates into CASSGRASTDTQYF.

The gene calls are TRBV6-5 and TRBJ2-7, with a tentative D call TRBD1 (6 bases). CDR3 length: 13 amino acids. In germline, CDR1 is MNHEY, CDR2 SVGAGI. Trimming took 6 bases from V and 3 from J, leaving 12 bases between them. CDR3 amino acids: CASSQGQFYEQYF. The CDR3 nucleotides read TGTGCCAGCAGCCAAGGACAGTTCTACGAGCAGTACTTC.

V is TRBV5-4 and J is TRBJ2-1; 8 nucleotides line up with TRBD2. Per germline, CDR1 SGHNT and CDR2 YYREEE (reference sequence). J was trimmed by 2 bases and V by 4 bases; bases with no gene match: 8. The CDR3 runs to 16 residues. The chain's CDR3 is CASSVWREATYNEQFF. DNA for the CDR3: TGTGCCAGCAGCGTGTGGCGGGAGGCTACCTACAATGAGCAGTTCTTC.

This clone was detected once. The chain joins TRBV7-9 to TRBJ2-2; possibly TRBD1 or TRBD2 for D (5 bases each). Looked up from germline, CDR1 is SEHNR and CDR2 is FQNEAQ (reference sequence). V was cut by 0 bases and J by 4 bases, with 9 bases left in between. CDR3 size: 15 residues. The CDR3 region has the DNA TGTGCCAGCAGCTTAGCGTTTGGGACCACCGGGGAGCTGTTTTTT. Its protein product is CASSLAFGTTGELFF.

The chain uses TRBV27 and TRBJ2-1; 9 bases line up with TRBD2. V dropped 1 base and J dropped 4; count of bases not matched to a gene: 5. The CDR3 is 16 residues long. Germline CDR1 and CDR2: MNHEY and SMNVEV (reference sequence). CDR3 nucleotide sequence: TGTGCCAGCAGTTTATTTGGGGCGGGAGGGTACAATGAGCAGTTCTTC. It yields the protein CASSLFGAGGYNEQFF.

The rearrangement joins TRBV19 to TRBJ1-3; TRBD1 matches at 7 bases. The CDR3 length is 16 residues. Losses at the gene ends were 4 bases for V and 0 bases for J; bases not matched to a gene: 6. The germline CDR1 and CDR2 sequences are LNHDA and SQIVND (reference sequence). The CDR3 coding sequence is TGTGCCAGTAGTAACCACAGGGGAAACTCTGGAAACACCATATATTTT. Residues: CASSNHRGNSGNTIYF.

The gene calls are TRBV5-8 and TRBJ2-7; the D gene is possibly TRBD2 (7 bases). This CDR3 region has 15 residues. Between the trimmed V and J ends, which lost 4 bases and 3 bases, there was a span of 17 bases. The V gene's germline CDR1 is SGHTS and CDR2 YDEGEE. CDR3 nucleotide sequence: TGTGCCAGCAGCGTGTATAGGGGGGGGTACTACGAGCAGTACTTC. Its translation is CASSVYRGGYYEQYF.

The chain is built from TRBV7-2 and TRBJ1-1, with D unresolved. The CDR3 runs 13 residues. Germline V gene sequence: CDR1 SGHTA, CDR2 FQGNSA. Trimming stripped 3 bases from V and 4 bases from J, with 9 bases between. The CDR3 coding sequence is TGTGCCAGCAGCTTGGTAACCCCCACTGAAGCTTTCTTT. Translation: CASSLVTPTEAFF.

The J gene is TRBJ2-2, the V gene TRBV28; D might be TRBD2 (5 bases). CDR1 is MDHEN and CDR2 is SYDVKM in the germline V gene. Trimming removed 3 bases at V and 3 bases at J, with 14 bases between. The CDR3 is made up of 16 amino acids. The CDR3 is CASSFNFLDYTGELFF. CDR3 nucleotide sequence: TGTGCCAGCAGTTTCAACTTTCTGGACTACACCGGGGAGCTGTTTTTT.

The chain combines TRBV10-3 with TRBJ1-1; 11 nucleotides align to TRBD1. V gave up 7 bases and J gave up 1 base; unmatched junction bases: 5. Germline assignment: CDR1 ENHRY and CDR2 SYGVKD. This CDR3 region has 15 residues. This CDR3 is CAITGTGGTNTEAFF. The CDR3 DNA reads TGTGCCATCACTGGGACAGGGGGAACGAACACTGAAGCTTTCTTT.

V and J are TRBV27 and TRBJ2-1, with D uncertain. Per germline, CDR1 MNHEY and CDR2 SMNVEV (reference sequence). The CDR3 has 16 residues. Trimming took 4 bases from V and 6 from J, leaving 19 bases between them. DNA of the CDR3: TGTGCCAGCAGTTCAGCCGGGCCCAACCCAACCAATGAGCAGTTCTTC. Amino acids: CASSSAGPNPTNEQFF.

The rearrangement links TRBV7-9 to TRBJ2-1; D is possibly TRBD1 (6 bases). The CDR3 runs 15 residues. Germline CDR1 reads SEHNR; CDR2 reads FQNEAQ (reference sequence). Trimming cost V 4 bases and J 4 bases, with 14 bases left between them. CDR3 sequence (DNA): TGTGCCAGCAGCTCCTTACAGGGCCGATACAATGAGCAGTTCTTC. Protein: CASSSLQGRYNEQFF.

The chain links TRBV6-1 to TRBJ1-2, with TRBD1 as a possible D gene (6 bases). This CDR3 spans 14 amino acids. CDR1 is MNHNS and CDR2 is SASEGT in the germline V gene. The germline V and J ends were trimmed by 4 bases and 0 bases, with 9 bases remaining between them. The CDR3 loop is CASSVDRANYGYTF. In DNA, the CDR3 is TGTGCCAGCAGTGTGGACAGAGCTAACTATGGCTACACCTTC.

The CDR3 sequence is CASSLAETYEQYF. The CDR3 DNA is TGTGCCAGCAGCTTAGCCGAGACTTACGAGCAGTACTTC. This chain links TRBV5-4 with TRBJ2-7, with D unresolved. Trimming left V 2 bases short and J 4 bases short, with 10 bases between. Per the germline V gene, CDR1 is SGHNT and CDR2 is YYREEE (reference sequence). This CDR3 comprises 13 residues. Variable domain in full (rest from reference TRBV5-4 and TRBJ2-7): ETGVTQSPTHLIKTRGQQVTLRCSSQSGHNTVSWYQQALGQGPQFIFQYYREEENGRGNFPPRFSGLQFPNYSSELNVNALELDDSALYLCASSLAETYEQYFGPGTRLTVT.

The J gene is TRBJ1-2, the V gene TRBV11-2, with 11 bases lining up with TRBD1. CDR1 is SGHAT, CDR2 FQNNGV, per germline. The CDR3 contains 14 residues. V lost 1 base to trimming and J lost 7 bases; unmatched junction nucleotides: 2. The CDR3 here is CASSLGTGGVGYTF. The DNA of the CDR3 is TGTGCCAGCAGCTTAGGGACAGGGGGCGTTGGCTACACCTTC.

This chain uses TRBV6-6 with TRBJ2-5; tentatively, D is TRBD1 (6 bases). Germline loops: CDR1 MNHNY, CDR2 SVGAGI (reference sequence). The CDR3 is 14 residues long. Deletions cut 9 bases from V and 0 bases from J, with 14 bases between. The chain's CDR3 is CASSGTMDQETQYF. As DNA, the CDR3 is TGTGCCAGTTCCGGGACAATGGACCAAGAGACCCAGTACTTC.

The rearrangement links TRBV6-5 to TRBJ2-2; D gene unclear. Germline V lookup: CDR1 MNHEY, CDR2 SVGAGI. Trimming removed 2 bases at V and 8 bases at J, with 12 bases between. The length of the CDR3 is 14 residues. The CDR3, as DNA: TGTGCCAGCAGTTACGGTGGCCGGGCGGGGGAGCTGTTTTTT. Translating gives CASSYGGRAGELFF.

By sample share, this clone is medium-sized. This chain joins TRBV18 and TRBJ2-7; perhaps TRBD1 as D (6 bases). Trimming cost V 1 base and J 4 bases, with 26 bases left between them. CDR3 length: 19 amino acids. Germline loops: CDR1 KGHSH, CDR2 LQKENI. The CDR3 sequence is CASSPLVPDSRHIGYEQYF. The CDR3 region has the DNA TGTGCCAGCTCACCACTTGTTCCGGACAGCCGCCATATAGGGTACGAGCAGTACTTC.